The T cell receptor (beta chain) described here comes from a study of post-analysis software for immune sequencing data. Included in the TCR beta cDNA libraries were unique molecular identifiers. TCRdb redid the calling of the PCR reads with MiXCR, one entry per CDR3 protein. The sample lists 550,000 to 700,000 distinct CDR3 sequences, about 40% occurring once. Study conclusions and caveats: In patients, TRBV5-6, TRBV5-1 and TRBV20-1 belonged to five TRBV segments found more frequently than in controls. A significant reduction in normalized Chao1 diversity was observed in multiple sclerosis patients versus controls. Batch-matched samples strongly co-clustered by F measure.

The V gene lost 0 bases and the J gene lost 2 bases, with 11 bases spanning the gap. This CDR3 contains 15 residues. Germline assignment: CDR1 SGHRS and CDR2 YFSETQ. This clonotype showed up just a few times. Its target is unknown. The chain links TRBV5-1 to TRBJ1-2; no clear D gene. Sequenced: blood. The sequence derives from a girl aged 10 to 17 with multiple sclerosis. The CDR3 reads CASSLGAGLNYGYTF. In nucleotides, the CDR3 is TGCGCCAGCAGCTTGGGGGCAGGCCTGAACTATGGCTACACCTTC. The entire variable domain, with the rest obtained from reference TRBV5-1 and TRBJ1-2, is as follows: KAGVTQTPRYLIKTRGQQVTLSCSPISGHRSVSWYQQTPGQGLQFLFEYFSETQRNKGNFPGRFSGRQFSNSRSEMNVSTLELGDSALYLCASSLGAGLNYGYTFGSGTRLTVV.